This T cell receptor beta chain is from a study of blood T cell repertoires in COVID-19. Study at large: T cells, B-cell-depleted T cells, or PBMCs provided the cDNA or gDNA that served as material.

The V gene's germline CDR1 is MNHEY and CDR2 SMNVEV (reference sequence). Trimming cost V 2 bases and J 7 bases, with 18 bases left between them. This CDR3 is built from 17 residues. This clone was counted a single time. Per the study methods: Nucleated cell counts were estimated from reference gene primer amplification. The repertoire was sequenced with immunoSEQ multiplex PCR; TCRdb's copy has only in-frame clones and lacks some. Clonal size and the V and J genes are those of that table, whereas D and trimming came from the DNA. The table lists some 100,000 clones, about 89% of them singletons, with 3% to 4% in the top ten.

The genes are TRBV27 and TRBJ1-6; possible D gene TRBD1, 6 bases. Sequenced: peripheral blood. The sequence derives from a woman in her 70s with acute or convalescent COVID-19. As DNA, the CDR3 is TGTGCCAGCAGTTTAATTAGTTTGGGAGGGGGAAATTCACCCCTCCACTTT. It yields the protein CASSLISLGGGNSPLHF.